Below, 5 T cell receptor beta chains from the same sample are listed, as sequenced in a study of cytomegalovirus exposure and HLA in healthy donors. Vbeta (60) and Jbeta (13) primers were used in the PCR. Method: immunoSEQ multiplex PCR; TCRdb's copy keeps in-frame clones and lacks some. This table has some 99,000 clones, about 80% appearing once. The sequencing input was PBMCs. Source of these receptors: a woman between 45 and 60 years old in good health and CMV-seropositive.

V is TRBV7-3 and J is TRBJ2-3, with TRBD1 identical over 8 bases. Germline CDR1 SGHTA, CDR2 FQGTGA. This CDR3 is 15 amino acids long. With 4 bases clipped from V and 1 base from J, the junction kept 4 bases outside the gene matches. The CDR3 DNA follows: TGTGCCAGCAGCTCGACAGGGGTGGGCACAGATACGCAGTATTTT. Translating it yields CASSSTGVGTDTQYF.

This sequence joins TRBV5-1 and TRBJ2-2; D is uncertain. Trimming cost V 4 bases and J 0 bases, with 10 bases left between them. Germline assignment: CDR1 SGHRS and CDR2 YFSETQ. The CDR3 totals 15 residues. The CDR3 loop is CASSPDGANTGELFF. The CDR3 nucleotides are TGCGCCAGCAGCCCCGACGGAGCGAACACCGGGGAGCTGTTTTTT.

The V gene is TRBV21-1, the J gene TRBJ2-7; the table's D gene call, TRBD2, was not cross checked with the DNA. TRBV21-1 is a listed pseudogene. This CDR3 is 16 amino acids long. The CDR3 region has the DNA TGTGCCAGCAGCAAAGTGAAGCGGGAACGTTCCTACGAGCAGTACTTC. It codes for CASSKVKRERSYEQYF.

This clone was picked up one time. This chain links TRBV7-3 with TRBJ2-2; possible D gene TRBD2, 5 bases. CDR3 size: 13 residues. Germline CDR1 SGHTA, CDR2 FQGTGA. Trimming took off 4 bases at V and 7 bases at J, with 10 bases between the two ends. The DNA of the CDR3 is TGTGCCAGCAGCTCGAGGGAGTTCGGGGAGCTGTTTTTT. Amino acids: CASSSREFGELFF.

V is TRBV5-1 and J is TRBJ2-7; D may be TRBD1 (5 bases). The V and J ends lost 4 bases and 3 bases respectively, with 14 bases between them. This CDR3 region has 14 residues. Germline V gene lookup returns CDR1 SGHRS and CDR2 YFSETQ. The CDR3 region is CASSGQGSLYEQYF. The CDR3 DNA reads as TGCGCCAGCAGCGGCCAGGGTTCCCTCTACGAGCAGTACTTC.